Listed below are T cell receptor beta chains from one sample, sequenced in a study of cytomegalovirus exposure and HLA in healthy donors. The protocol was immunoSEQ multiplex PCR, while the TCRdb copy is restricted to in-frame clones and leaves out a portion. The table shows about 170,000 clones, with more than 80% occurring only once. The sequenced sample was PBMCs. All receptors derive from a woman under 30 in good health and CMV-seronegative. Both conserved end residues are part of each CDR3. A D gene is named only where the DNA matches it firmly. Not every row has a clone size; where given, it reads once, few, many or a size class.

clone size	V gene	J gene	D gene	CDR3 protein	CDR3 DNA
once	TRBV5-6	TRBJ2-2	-	CASSLDTDSGELFF	TGTGCCAGCAGCTTAGACACGGACTCCGGGGAGCTGTTTTTT
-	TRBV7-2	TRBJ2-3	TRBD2	CASSLGSTSGSSDTQYF	TGTGCCAGCAGCTTAGGCTCGACTAGCGGGAGTTCAGATACGCAGTATTTT
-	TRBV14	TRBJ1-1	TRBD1	CASSQWTGAGTEAFF	TGTGCCAGCAGCCAATGGACAGGGGCAGGGACTGAAGCTTTCTTT
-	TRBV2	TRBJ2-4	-	CASSDPVRADKNIQYF	TGTGCCAGCAGTGACCCGGTGAGGGCTGACAAAAACATTCAGTACTTC
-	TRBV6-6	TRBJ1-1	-	CASSYSGSSTEAFF	TGTGCCAGCAGTTACTCAGGGAGCTCCACTGAAGCTTTCTTT
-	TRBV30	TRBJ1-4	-	CAWTGANEKLFF	TGTGCCTGGACAGGGGCTAATGAAAAACTGTTTTTT
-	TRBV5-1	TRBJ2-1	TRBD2	CASSGGLASYYEQFF	TGCGCCAGCAGCGGGGGACTAGCGTCGTACTATGAGCAGTTCTTC
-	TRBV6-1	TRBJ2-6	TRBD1	CASSEEGQGFSGANVLTF	TGTGCCAGCAGTGAAGAGGGACAGGGGTTCTCTGGGGCCAACGTCCTGACTTTC
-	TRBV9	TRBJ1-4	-	CASSVGLTNEKLFF	TGTGCCAGCAGCGTAGGTCTAACTAATGAAAAACTGTTTTTT
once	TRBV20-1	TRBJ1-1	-	CSASWNTEAFF	TGCAGTGCTTCGTGGAACACTGAAGCTTTCTTT
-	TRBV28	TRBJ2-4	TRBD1	CASSGQGQVAKNIQYF	TGTGCCAGCAGTGGCCAGGGACAGGTAGCCAAAAACATTCAGTACTTC
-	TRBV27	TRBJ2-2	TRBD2	CASSQDWAGVWNTGELFF	TGTGCCAGCAGTCAAGATTGGGCGGGAGTATGGAACACCGGGGAGCTGTTTTTT
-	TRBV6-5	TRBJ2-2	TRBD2	CASSSTGLYTGELFF	TGTGCCAGCAGTTCGACGGGACTATACACCGGGGAGCTGTTTTTT
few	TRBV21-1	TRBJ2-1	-	CASSKLFETGGSHEQFF	TGTGCCAGCAGCAAACTTTTCGAGACAGGGGGATCGCATGAGCAGTTCTTC
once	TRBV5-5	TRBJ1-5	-	CASSLGQDNQPQHF	TGTGCCAGCAGCTTGGGACAGGACAATCAGCCCCAGCATTTT
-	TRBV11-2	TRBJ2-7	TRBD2	CASRRGTSMVGVPYEQYF	TGTGCCAGCAGAAGGGGGACTAGCATGGTCGGGGTCCCCTACGAGCAGTACTTC
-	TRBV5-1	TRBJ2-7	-	CASSLGLAELTYEQYF	TGCGCCAGCAGCTTGGGTCTAGCCGAGCTGACCTACGAGCAGTACTTC
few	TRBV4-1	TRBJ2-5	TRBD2	CASSQTERLAKSRAGETQYF	TGCGCCAGCAGCCAGACCGAGCGACTAGCGAAATCGAGGGCTGGGGAGACCCAGTACTTC
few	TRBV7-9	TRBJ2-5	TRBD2	CASSFVVGGGKETQYF	TGTGCCAGCAGCTTTGTGGTCGGGGGGGGAAAAGAGACCCAGTACTTC
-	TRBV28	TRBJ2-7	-	CASTRRGIYEQYF	TGTGCCAGCACCCGAAGAGGGATCTACGAGCAGTACTTC
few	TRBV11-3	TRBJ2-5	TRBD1	CASSFGTAQETQYF	TGTGCCAGCAGCTTTGGGACAGCACAAGAGACCCAGTACTTC
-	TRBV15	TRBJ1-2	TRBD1	CATSRAQGGYGYTF	TGTGCCACCAGCAGAGCCCAGGGGGGCTATGGCTACACCTTC
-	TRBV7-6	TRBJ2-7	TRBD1	CASSETGFSYEQYF	TGTGCCAGCAGCGAGACAGGGTTCTCCTACGAGCAGTACTTC
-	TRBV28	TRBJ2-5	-	CASTISRRGETQYF	TGTGCCAGCACAATTAGCCGGAGAGGAGAGACCCAGTACTTC
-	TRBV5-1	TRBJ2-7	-	CASRSGSTLGEQYF	TGCGCCAGCAGAAGCGGTTCGACCCTAGGGGAGCAGTACTTC
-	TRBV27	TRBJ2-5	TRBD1	CASSPLTGGQETQYF	TGTGCCAGCAGTCCCTTGACAGGGGGCCAAGAGACCCAGTACTTC
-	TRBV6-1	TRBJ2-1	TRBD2	CASSVGGGSYNEQFF	TGTGCCAGCAGTGTTGGCGGGGGGTCCTACAATGAGCAGTTCTTC
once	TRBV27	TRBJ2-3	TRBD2	CASSWGRGTDTQYF	TGTGCCAGCAGTTGGGGGAGGGGCACAGATACGCAGTATTTT
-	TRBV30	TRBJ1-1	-	CAWSVPGGYTEAFF	TGTGCCTGGAGTGTACCAGGCGGGTACACTGAAGCTTTCTTT